This TCR beta chain is drawn from a study of long-term antiretroviral therapy in people with HIV. V dropped 6 bases and J dropped 5 bases, with 7 bases sitting between them. This CDR3 comprises 11 residues. Germline values: CDR1 MNHEY, CDR2 SVGAGI. The run of the v3.0 immunoSEQ assay was at survey level. This table comes from immunoSEQ multiplex PCR, and its TCRdb copy is limited to in-frame clones, with some not included. The sample holds 21,000 or so clones, more than 75% seen once. The sequence was collected from a man between 60 and 70 years old with HIV. The specimen was unsorted PBMCs, collected 2.3 years after starting antiretroviral therapy. The chain joins TRBV6-5 to TRBJ1-2; D call uncertain. This CDR3 is CASRRDYGYTF. CDR3 bases: TGTGCCAGCAGGAGAGATTATGGCTACACCTTC.